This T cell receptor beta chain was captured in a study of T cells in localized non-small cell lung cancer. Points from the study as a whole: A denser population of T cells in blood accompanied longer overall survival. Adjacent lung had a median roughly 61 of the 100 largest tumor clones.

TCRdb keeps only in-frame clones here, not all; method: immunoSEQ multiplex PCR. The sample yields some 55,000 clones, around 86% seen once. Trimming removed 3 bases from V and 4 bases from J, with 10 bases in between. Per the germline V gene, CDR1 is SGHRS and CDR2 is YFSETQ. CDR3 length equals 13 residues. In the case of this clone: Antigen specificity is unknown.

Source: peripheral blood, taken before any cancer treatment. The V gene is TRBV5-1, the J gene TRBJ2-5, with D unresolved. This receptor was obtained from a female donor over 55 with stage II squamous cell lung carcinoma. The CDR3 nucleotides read TGCGCCAGCAGCTCAGGTCCCGCAGAGACCCAGTACTTC. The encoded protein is CASSSGPAETQYF. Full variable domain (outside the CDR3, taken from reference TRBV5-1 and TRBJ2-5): KAGVTQTPRYLIKTRGQQVTLSCSPISGHRSVSWYQQTPGQGLQFLFEYFSETQRNKGNFPGRFSGRQFSNSRSEMNVSTLELGDSALYLCASSSGPAETQYFGPGTRLLVL.